This TCR beta chain was sequenced during a study of blood T cell repertoires in COVID-19. Study background: Acute-phase and convalescent COVID-19 samples originated in the United States, Italy and Spain. T cells, B-cell-depleted T cells, or PBMCs provided the cDNA or gDNA that served as material.

Germline V gene lookup returns CDR1 MDHEN and CDR2 SYDVKM. Trimming pared 5 bases from V and 4 bases from J, leaving 8 bases between. This CDR3 is 13 amino acids long. Profiling relied on immunoSEQ multiplex PCR, and the TCRdb table lists in-frame clones only, not all of them. The sample consists of 170,000 or so clones, about 88% of them appearing once. Residents of around 24 US areas, aged about 18 to 89 years, made up the participants. Participant-given clinical history determined each cohort assignment. Sequencing was carried out using PBMCs or T cells enriched from blood (not recorded which). The sequence was obtained from a woman in her late teens or twenties who had recovered from COVID-19. The J gene is TRBJ2-2, the V gene TRBV28; the D gene is possibly TRBD1 (7 bases). CDR3 region: CASSQGGTGELFF. As DNA, the CDR3 is TGTGCCAGCAGTCAGGGGGGCACCGGGGAGCTGTTTTTT.